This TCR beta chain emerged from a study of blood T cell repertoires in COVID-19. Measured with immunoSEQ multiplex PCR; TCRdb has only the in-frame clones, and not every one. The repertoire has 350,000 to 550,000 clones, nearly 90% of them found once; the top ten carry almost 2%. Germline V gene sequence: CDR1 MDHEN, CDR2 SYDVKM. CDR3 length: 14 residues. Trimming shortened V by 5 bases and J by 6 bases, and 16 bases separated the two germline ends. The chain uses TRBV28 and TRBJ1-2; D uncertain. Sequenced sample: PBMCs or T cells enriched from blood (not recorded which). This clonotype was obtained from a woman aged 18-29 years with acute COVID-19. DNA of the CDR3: TGTGCCAGCAGTCCTCGAGGGAAGTATGATGGCTACACCTTC. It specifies CASSPRGKYDGYTF.